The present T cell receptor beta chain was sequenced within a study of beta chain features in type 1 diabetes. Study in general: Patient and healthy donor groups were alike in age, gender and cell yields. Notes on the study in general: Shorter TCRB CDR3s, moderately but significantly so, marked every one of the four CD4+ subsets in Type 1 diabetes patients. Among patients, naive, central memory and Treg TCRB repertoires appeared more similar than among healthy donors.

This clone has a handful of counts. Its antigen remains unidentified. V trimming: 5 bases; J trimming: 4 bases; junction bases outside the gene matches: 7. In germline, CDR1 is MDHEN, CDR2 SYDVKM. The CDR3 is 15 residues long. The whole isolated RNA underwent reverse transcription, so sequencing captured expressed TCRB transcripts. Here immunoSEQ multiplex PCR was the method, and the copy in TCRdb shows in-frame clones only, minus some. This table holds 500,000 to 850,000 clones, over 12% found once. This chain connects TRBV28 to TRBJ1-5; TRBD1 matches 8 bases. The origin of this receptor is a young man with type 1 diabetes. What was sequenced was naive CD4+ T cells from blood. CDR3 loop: CASSDRGDHNQPQHF. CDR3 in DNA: TGTGCCAGCAGTGACAGGGGAGACCATAATCAGCCCCAGCATTTT. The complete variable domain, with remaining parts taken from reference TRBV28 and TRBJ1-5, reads DVKVTQSSRYLVKRTGEKVFLECVQDMDHENMFWYRQDPGLGLRLIYFSYDVKMKEKGDIPEGYSVSREKKERFSLILESASTNQTSMYLCASSDRGDHNQPQHFGDGTRLSIL.